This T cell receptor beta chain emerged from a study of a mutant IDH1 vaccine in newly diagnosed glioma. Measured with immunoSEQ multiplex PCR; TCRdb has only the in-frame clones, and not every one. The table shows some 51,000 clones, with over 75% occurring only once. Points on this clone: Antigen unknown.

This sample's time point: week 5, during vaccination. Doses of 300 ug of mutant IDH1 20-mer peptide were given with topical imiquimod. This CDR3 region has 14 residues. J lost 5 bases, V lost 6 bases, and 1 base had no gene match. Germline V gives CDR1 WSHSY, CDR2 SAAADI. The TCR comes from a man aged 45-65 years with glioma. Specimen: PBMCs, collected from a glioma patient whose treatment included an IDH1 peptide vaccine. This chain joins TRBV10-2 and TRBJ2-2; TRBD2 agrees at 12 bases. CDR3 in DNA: TGCGCCAGCAGCCTAGCGGGGGGGACCGGGGAGCTGTTTTTT. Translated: CASSLAGGTGELFF.